This T cell receptor (beta chain) derives from a study of T cell responses to AZD1222 COVID-19 vaccine. Profiling relied on immunoSEQ multiplex PCR, and the TCRdb table lists in-frame clones only, not all of them. The data hold about 270,000 clones, with 85% to 95% observed a single time. Looked up from germline, CDR1 is SGHTA and CDR2 is FQGNSA. This CDR3 contains 14 residues. The V and J ends lost 4 bases and 0 bases respectively, with 8 bases between them. This TCR was sampled from an adult who received the AZD1222 COVID-19 vaccine. The V and J genes are TRBV7-2 and TRBJ2-3; possible D gene TRBD2, 6 bases. The sample in question was peripheral blood, obtained 28 days after the second AZD1222 dose. DNA for the CDR3: TGTGCCAGCAGCTGGAGCGGGAGCACAGATACGCAGTATTTT. It yields the protein CASSWSGSTDTQYF.